What follows describes a single T cell receptor beta chain. These data belong to a study of blood T cell repertoires in COVID-19. Study information: Both acute and convalescent COVID-19 samples were obtained from the United States, Italy and Spain.

The repertoire was sequenced with immunoSEQ multiplex PCR; TCRdb's copy has only in-frame clones and lacks some. In the table there are tens of thousands of clones, 70% to 90% of which are singletons. The germline gives CDR1 SGHTA, CDR2 FQGTGA. Germline trimming cut 1 base from V and 2 bases from J; bases unmatched to any gene: 2. The CDR3 contains 15 residues. Sequencing used peripheral blood. This rearrangement joins TRBV7-3 to TRBJ1-3; 7 bases match TRBD1. This TCR derives from a man older than 75 with COVID-19, enrolled during active disease. The DNA of the CDR3 is TGTGCCAGCAGCTTAAGCAGGGGGACTGGAAACACCATATATTTT. Translation gives CASSLSRGTGNTIYF.